This TCR beta chain was obtained from a study of vaccination effects on CD4 cells after COVID-19. The wider study: Sample provision by two convalescent patients occurred 16 days and one week before vaccination.

Libraries were prepared by immunoSEQ multiplex PCR; TCRdb keeps only in-frame clonotypes and omits some of them. The data contain 70,000 or so clones, around 70% of them singletons. General study results and limits: Post-vaccine spike-reactive clones in convalescents were mainly new vaccine-induced clones.

CDR3 size: 15 residues. CDR1 and CDR2 from the germline V gene are MNHEY and SVGAGI. Between the trimmed V and J ends, which lost 9 bases and 3 bases, there was a span of 20 bases. This clone was detected once. What it binds is not known. Antigen-specific CD4+ T cell clonotypes were called by their expansion after viral peptide-pool culture in ViraFEST. It was after approximately 11 days of culture that CD4+ T cells were isolated. SARS-CoV-2 infected the person between March and December 2020, as confirmed by PCR. Researchers reported culturing approximately 2.2 million PBMC in each well, adding 8 to 10 IU/ml IL-2 and about 10 ug/ml peptides. Half-medium changes using IL-2 medium occurred on days 3 and 7.

The sequencing here drew on CD4+ T cells from PBMCs cultured with HIV peptides, taken before COVID-19 vaccination. As for subset: HIV-1 Nef peptide pool negative control/reference culture. This TCR was sampled from a human donor who had a prior SARS-CoV-2 infection. The V call is TRBV6-5, the J call TRBJ1-2; weak D call: TRBD1 (5 bases). CDR3 sequence reads: CARNSSSGTYYGYTF. In DNA, the CDR3 is TGTGCCAGAAATTCCTCTTCCGGGACCTACTATGGCTACACCTTC.